Listed below are T cell receptor beta chains from one sample, sequenced in a study of blood T cell repertoires in COVID-19. Data came from immunoSEQ multiplex PCR; TCRdb stores just in-frame clones and leaves some out. The sample has under 200,000 clones, 83% seen once; the top ten hold approximately 1.4%. The sample consisted of peripheral blood. The receptors shown here come from a human donor in a cohort sampled during active COVID-19. Both conserved end residues are part of each CDR3. A D gene is named only where the DNA matches it firmly. Only some rows state a clone size, as once, few, many or a class for expanded clones.

J gene: TRBJ1-1; clone size: NA; V gene: TRBV29-1; D gene: TRBD1; CDR3 DNA: TGCAGCGTTCCGGGACAGGGATACACTGAAGCTTTCTTT; CDR3 protein: CSVPGQGYTEAFF
J gene: TRBJ2-7; clone size: NA; V gene: TRBV7-9; D gene: TRBD2; CDR3 DNA: TGTGCCAGCAGCCTCGGGACTAGCGGGAGATACGAGCAGTACTTC; CDR3 protein: CASSLGTSGRYEQYF
J gene: TRBJ2-7; clone size: NA; V gene: TRBV5-4; D gene: TRBD1; CDR3 DNA: TGTGCCAGCAGCGGGACAGGGAGGCAGTACTTC; CDR3 protein: CASSGTGRQYF
J gene: TRBJ1-5; clone size: NA; V gene: TRBV7-2; D gene: NA; CDR3 DNA: TGTGCCAGCAGCCCTATAGGGGGAAGCAATCAGCCCCAGCATTTT; CDR3 protein: CASSPIGGSNQPQHF
J gene: TRBJ1-3; clone size: NA; V gene: TRBV10-1; D gene: NA; CDR3 DNA: TGCGCCAGCAGTGAGTCACTCTCTGGAAACACCATATATTTT; CDR3 protein: CASSESLSGNTIYF
J gene: TRBJ2-1; clone size: NA; V gene: TRBV21-1; D gene: NA; CDR3 DNA: TGTGCCAGCAGCAAAGCCGGGCTAGCGGCCTACAATGAGCAGTTCTTC; CDR3 protein: CASSKAGLAAYNEQFF
J gene: TRBJ2-7; clone size: few; V gene: TRBV12-5; D gene: NA; CDR3 DNA: TGTGCTAGTGGTTCGCCCTCGGGACAAAACTACGAGCAGTACTTC; CDR3 protein: CASGSPSGQNYEQYF
J gene: TRBJ2-2; clone size: NA; V gene: TRBV6-6; D gene: NA; CDR3 DNA: TGTGCCAGCAAGGCAGGGATGACCGGGGAGCTGTTTTTT; CDR3 protein: CASKAGMTGELFF
J gene: TRBJ1-5; clone size: NA; V gene: TRBV2; D gene: TRBD1; CDR3 DNA: TGTGCCAGCAGCGCACGGGGTGACAGGGGTAATCAGCCCCAGCATTTT; CDR3 protein: CASSARGDRGNQPQHF
J gene: TRBJ2-7; clone size: NA; V gene: TRBV7-9; D gene: NA; CDR3 DNA: TGTGCCAGCAGCCCCCGGACTGCCCCGTACGAGCAGTACTTC; CDR3 protein: CASSPRTAPYEQYF
J gene: TRBJ2-7; clone size: NA; V gene: TRBV9; D gene: TRBD1; CDR3 DNA: TGTGCCAGCAGCGTCCGGACAGGGGGTGGCGAGCAGTACTTC; CDR3 protein: CASSVRTGGGEQYF
J gene: TRBJ2-3; clone size: NA; V gene: TRBV4-2; D gene: NA; CDR3 DNA: TGTGCCAGCAGCCAAGAGAGAGGGCAGGGGACAGATACGCAGTATTTT; CDR3 protein: CASSQERGQGTDTQYF
J gene: TRBJ2-2; clone size: NA; V gene: TRBV19; D gene: TRBD1; CDR3 DNA: TGTGCCAGTAGTATGGGACAGGGAAACACCGGGGAGCTGTTTTTT; CDR3 protein: CASSMGQGNTGELFF
J gene: TRBJ1-2; clone size: many; V gene: TRBV28; D gene: TRBD1; CDR3 DNA: TGTGCCAGCAGTGGAGGGACAGGGGGCATTGGCTACACCTTC; CDR3 protein: CASSGGTGGIGYTF
J gene: TRBJ2-7; clone size: NA; V gene: TRBV27; D gene: NA; CDR3 DNA: TGTGCCAGCAGTTTCTTTCGGGGGAGTGGAAGCGAGCAGTACTTC; CDR3 protein: CASSFFRGSGSEQYF
J gene: TRBJ1-1; clone size: NA; V gene: TRBV12-5; D gene: NA; CDR3 DNA: TGTGCTAGTGGTTTGCCCAGGGCGAGTGGTGAAGCTTTCTTT; CDR3 protein: CASGLPRASGEAFF
J gene: TRBJ2-7; clone size: NA; V gene: TRBV6-5; D gene: TRBD1; CDR3 DNA: TGTGCCAGCAGCTTTGACAGGGCCTACGAGCAGTACTTC; CDR3 protein: CASSFDRAYEQYF
J gene: TRBJ1-6; clone size: NA; V gene: TRBV12-3/TRBV12-4; D gene: TRBD1; CDR3 DNA: TGTGCCAGCAGTTTAGACAGGGGTTCACCCCTCCACTTT; CDR3 protein: CASSLDRGSPLHF
J gene: TRBJ1-2; clone size: NA; V gene: TRBV4-3; D gene: TRBD1; CDR3 DNA: TGCGCCAGCAGCCAAGGGGACAGGGAGGACTATGGCTACACCTTC; CDR3 protein: CASSQGDREDYGYTF
J gene: TRBJ1-2; clone size: NA; V gene: TRBV19; D gene: NA; CDR3 DNA: TGTGCCAGTAGTATAGGGGCAGGCGGCTACACCTTC; CDR3 protein: CASSIGAGGYTF
J gene: TRBJ2-7; clone size: NA; V gene: TRBV21-1; D gene: NA; CDR3 DNA: TGTGCCAGCAGCAAAGCAAAGTTAGGACAGACCTACGAGCAGTACTTC; CDR3 protein: CASSKAKLGQTYEQYF
J gene: TRBJ1-5; clone size: NA; V gene: TRBV19; D gene: TRBD1; CDR3 DNA: TGTGCCAGTAGTGCGGACAGGGGTGGTCCAAGCAATCAGCCCCAGCATTTT; CDR3 protein: CASSADRGGPSNQPQHF
J gene: TRBJ1-2; clone size: NA; V gene: TRBV5-6; D gene: TRBD1; CDR3 DNA: TGTGCCAGCAGCGCCGGTTGGGCAGGGGGGTATGGCTACACCTTC; CDR3 protein: CASSAGWAGGYGYTF